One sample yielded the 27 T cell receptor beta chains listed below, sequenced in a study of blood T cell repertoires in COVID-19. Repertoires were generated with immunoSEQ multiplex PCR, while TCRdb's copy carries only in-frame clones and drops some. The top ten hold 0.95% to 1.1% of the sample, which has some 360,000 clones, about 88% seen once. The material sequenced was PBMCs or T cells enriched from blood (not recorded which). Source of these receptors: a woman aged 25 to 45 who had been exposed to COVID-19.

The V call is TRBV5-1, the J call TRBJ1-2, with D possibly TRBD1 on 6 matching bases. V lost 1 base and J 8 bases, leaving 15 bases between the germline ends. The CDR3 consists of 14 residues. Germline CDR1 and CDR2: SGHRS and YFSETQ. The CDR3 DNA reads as TGCGCCAGCAGCTTGTTTCCAGGGGAAGGCGGCTACACCTTC. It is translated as CASSLFPGEGGYTF.

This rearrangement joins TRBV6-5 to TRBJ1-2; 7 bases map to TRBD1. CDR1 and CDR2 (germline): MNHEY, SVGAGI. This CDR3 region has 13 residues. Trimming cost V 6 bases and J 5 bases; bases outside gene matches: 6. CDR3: CASRPPQGYGYTF. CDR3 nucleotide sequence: TGTGCCAGCAGACCTCCACAGGGGTATGGCTACACCTTC.

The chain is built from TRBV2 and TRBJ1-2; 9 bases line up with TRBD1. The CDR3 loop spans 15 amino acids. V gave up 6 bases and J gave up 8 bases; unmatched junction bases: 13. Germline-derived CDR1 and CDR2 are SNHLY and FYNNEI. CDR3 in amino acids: CASSQTNRGREGYTF. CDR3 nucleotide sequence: TGTGCCAGCAGCCAAACCAACAGGGGGCGGGAAGGCTACACCTTC.

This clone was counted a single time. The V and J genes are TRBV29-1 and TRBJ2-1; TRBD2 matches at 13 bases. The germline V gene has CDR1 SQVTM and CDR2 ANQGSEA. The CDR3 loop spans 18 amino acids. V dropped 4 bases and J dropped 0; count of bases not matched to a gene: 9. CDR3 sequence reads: CSVGGLAGVTPSYNEQFF. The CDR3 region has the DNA TGCAGCGTTGGTGGACTAGCGGGAGTTACCCCCTCCTACAATGAGCAGTTCTTC.

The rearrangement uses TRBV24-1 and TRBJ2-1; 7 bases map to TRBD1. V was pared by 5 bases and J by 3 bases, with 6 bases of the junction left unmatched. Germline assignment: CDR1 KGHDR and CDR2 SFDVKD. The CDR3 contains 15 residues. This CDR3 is CATSGGDRDYNEQFF. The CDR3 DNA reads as TGTGCCACCAGTGGAGGGGACAGAGACTACAATGAGCAGTTCTTC.

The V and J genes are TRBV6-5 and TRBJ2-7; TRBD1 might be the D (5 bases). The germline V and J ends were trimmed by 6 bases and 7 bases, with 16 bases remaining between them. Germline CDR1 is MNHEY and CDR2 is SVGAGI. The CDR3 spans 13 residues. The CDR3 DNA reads TGTGCCAGCAGGCGGACAAGAGCTAGGGAGCAGTACTTC. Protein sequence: CASRRTRAREQYF.

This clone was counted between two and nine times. CDR3: CASRDYLSYEQYF. CDR3 in DNA: TGTGCCAGCAGGGACTACCTCTCCTACGAGCAGTACTTC. The chain is built from TRBV6-5 and TRBJ2-7; D perhaps matches TRBD2 (6 bases). Per germline, CDR1 MNHEY and CDR2 SVGAGI. CDR3 size: 13 residues. Trimming pared 6 bases from V and 0 bases from J, leaving 9 bases between.

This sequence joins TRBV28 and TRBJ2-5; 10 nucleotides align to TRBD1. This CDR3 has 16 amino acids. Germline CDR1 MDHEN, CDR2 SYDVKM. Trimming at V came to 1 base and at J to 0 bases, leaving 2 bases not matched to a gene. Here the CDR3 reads CASSLSGQGYQETQYF. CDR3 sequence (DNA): TGTGCCAGCAGTTTATCGGGACAGGGGTACCAAGAGACCCAGTACTTC.

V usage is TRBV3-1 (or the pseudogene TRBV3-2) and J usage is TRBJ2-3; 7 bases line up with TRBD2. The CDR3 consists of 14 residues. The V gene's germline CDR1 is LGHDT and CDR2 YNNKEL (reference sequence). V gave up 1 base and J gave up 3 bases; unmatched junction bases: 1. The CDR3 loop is CASSQGTRTDTQYF. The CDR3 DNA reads TGTGCCAGCAGCCAAGGGACTAGAACAGATACGCAGTATTTT.

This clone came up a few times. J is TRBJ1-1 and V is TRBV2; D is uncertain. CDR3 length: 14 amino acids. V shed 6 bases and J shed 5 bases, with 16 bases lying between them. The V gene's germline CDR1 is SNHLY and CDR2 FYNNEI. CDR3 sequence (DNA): TGTGCCAGCAGACCCCAGGTATCGGGGACTGAAGCTTTCTTT. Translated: CASRPQVSGTEAFF.

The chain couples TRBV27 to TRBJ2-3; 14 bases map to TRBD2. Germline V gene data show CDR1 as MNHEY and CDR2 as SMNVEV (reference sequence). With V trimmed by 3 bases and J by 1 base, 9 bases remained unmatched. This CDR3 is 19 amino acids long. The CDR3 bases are TGTGCCAGCAGTTTCCGCGGGACTAGCGGGAGATCTGGCACAGATACGCAGTATTTT. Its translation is CASSFRGTSGRSGTDTQYF.

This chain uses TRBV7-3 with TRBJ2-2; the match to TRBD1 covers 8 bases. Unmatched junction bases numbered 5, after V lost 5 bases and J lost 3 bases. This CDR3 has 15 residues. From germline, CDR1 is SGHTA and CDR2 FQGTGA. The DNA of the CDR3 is TGTGCCAGCAGCCGGGACAGGACAGACACCGGGGAGCTGTTTTTT. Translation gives CASSRDRTDTGELFF.

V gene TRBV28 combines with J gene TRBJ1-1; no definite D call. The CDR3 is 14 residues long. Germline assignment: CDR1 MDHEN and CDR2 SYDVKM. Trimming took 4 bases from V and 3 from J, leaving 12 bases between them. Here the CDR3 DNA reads TGTGCCAGCAGTTCACACCTCCGGGACACTGAAGCTTTCTTT. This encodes CASSSHLRDTEAFF.

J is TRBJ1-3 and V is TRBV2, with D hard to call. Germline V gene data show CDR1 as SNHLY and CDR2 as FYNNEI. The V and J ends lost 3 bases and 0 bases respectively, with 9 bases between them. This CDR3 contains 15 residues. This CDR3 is CASSENWSSGNTIYF. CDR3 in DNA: TGTGCCAGCAGTGAGAATTGGAGCTCTGGAAACACCATATATTTT.

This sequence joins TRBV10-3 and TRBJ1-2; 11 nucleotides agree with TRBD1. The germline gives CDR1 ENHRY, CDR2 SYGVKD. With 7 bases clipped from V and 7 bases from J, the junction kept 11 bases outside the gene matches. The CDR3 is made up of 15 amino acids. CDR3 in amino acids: CAINNPGQGEVGYTF. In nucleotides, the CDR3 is TGTGCCATCAACAATCCGGGACAGGGGGAAGTTGGCTACACCTTC.

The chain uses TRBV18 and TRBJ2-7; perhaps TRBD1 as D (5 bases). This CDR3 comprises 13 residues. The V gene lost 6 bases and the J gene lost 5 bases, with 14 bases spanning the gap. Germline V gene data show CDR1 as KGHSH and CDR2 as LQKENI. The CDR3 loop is CASSPQGFHEQYF. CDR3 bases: TGTGCCAGCTCGCCTCAGGGTTTCCACGAGCAGTACTTC.

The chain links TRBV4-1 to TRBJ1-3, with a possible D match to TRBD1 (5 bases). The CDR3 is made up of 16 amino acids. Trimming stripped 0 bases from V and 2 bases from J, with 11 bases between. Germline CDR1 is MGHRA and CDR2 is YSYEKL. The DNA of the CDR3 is TGCGCCAGCAGCCAAGATTTGGGACTCCCTGGAAACACCATATATTTT. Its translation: CASSQDLGLPGNTIYF.

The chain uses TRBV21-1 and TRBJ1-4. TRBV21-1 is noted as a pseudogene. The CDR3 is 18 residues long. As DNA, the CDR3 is TGTGCCAGCAGCAAAATAAGACTCGACTCGGCAACTAATGAAAAACTGTTTTTT. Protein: CASSKIRLDSATNEKLFF.

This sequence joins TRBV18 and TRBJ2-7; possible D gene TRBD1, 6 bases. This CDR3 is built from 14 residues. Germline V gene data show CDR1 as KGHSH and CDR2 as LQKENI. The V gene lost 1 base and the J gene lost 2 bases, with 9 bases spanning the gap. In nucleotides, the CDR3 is TGTGCCAGCTCACCACAGGGGGATACCTACGAGCAGTACTTC. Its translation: CASSPQGDTYEQYF.

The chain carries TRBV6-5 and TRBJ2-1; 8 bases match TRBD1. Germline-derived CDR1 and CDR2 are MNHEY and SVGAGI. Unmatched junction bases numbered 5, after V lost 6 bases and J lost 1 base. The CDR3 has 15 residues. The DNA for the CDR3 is TGTGCCAGCAGCCCGCAGGGGGCATCCTACAATGAGCAGTTCTTC. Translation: CASSPQGASYNEQFF.

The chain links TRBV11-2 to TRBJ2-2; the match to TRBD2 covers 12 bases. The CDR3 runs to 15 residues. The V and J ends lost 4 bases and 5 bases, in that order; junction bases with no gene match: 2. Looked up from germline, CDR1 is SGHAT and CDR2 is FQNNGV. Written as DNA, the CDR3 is TGTGCCAGCAGCTCGGGGACTAGCGGGACCGGGGAGCTGTTTTTT. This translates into CASSSGTSGTGELFF.

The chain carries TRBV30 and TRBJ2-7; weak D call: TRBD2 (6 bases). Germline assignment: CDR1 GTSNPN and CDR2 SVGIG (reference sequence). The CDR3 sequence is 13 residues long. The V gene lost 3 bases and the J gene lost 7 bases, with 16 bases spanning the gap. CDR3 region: CAWSLGGSREQYF. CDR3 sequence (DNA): TGTGCCTGGAGCCTTGGAGGGAGTCGGGAGCAGTACTTC.

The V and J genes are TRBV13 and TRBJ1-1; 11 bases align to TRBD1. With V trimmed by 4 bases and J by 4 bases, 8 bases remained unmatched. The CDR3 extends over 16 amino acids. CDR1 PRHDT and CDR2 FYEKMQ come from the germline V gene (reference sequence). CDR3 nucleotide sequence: TGTGCCAGCAGCTCGAGGACAGGGGGCTTTACCACTGAAGCTTTCTTT. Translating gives CASSSRTGGFTTEAFF.

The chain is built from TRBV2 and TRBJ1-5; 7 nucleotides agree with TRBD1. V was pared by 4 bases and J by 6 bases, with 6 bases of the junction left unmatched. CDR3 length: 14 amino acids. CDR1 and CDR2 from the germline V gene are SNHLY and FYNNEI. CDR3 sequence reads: CASSAGQGVQPQHF. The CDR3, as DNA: TGTGCCAGCAGTGCTGGGCAGGGGGTTCAGCCCCAGCATTTT.

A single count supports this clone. The CDR3 protein is CASSPRQANSGNTIYF. In DNA, the CDR3 is TGTGCCAGCTCACCCCGACAGGCGAACTCTGGAAACACCATATATTTT. The V call is TRBV18, the J call TRBJ1-3; TRBD1 is a possible D gene (6 bases). Germline CDR1 is KGHSH and CDR2 is LQKENI. The V end was cut by 3 bases, the J end by 0 bases, with 12 bases between. This CDR3 region has 16 residues.

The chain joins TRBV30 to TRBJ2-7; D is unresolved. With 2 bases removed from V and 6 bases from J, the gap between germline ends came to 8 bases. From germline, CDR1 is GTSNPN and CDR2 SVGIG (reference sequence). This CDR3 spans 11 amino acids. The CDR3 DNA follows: TGTGCCTGGAGTCCTATGGTCGAGCAGTACTTC. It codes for CAWSPMVEQYF.

Here the CDR3 reads CASRGRATNEKLFF. In DNA form, the CDR3 reads TGTGCCAGTAGGGGTCGGGCAACTAATGAAAAACTGTTTTTT. This chain joins TRBV19 and TRBJ1-4; D unresolved. Germline CDR1 reads LNHDA; CDR2 reads SQIVND (reference sequence). The V and J ends lost 6 bases and 0 bases respectively, with 8 bases between them. The CDR3 is made up of 14 amino acids. The full variable domain, in which reference TRBV19 and TRBJ1-4 provide the parts outside the CDR3, is DGGITQSPKYLFRKEGQNVTLSCEQNLNHDAMYWYRQDPGQGLRLIYYSQIVNDFQKGDIAEGYSVSREKKESFPLTVTSAQKNPTAFYLCASRGRATNEKLFFGSGTQLSVL.